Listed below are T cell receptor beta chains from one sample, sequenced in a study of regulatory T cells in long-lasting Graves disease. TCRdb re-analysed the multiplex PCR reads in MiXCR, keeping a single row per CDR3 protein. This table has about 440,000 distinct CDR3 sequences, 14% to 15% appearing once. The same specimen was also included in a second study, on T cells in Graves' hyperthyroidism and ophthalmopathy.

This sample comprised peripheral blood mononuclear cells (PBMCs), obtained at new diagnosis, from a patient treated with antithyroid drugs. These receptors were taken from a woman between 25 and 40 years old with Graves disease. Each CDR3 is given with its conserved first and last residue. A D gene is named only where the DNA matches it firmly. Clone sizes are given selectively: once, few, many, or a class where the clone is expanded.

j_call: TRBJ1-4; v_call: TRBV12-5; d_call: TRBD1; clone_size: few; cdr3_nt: TGTGCTAGTGGACTGAACCGGGACAGGGCGAATGAAAAACTGTTTTTT; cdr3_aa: CASGLNRDRANEKLFF
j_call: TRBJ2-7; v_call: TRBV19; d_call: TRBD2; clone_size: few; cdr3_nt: TGTGCCAGTAGTATGGCTAGCGGGTACGAGCAGTACTTC; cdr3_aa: CASSMASGYEQYF
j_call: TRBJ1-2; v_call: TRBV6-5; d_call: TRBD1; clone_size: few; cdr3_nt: TGTGCCAGCAGTTCGACAGGGGATCGGGGTGGCTACACCTTC; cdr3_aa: CASSSTGDRGGYTF
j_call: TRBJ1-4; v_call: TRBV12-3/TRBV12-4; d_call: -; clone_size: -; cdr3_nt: TGTGCCACCGTGTTTGGTGAAAAACTGTTTTTT; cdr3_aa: CATVFGEKLFF
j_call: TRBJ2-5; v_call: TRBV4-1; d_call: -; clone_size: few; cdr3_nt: TGCGCCAGCAGCCAAGATCTTCAGGGGAACGTGTTAGAGACCCAGTACTTC; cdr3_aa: CASSQDLQGNVLETQYF
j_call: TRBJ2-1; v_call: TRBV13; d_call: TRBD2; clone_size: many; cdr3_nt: TGTGCCAGCAGCTTAAGGTCGGGACTAGCGGGTTTCAATGAGCAGTTCTTC; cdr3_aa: CASSLRSGLAGFNEQFF
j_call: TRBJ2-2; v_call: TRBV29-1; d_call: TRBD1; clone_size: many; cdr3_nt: TGCAGCGTGCCAGGGGGGAACACCGGGGAGCTGTTTTTT; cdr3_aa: CSVPGGNTGELFF
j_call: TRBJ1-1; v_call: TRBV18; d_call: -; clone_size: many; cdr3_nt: TGTGCCAGCTCTTTTGGGGGGGGCTGGAACACTGAAGCTTTCTTT; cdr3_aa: CASSFGGGWNTEAFF
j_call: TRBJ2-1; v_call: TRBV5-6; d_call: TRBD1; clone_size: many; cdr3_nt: TGTGCCAGCAGCTTCGGAGACAGGGGCAATGAGCAGTTCTTC; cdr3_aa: CASSFGDRGNEQFF
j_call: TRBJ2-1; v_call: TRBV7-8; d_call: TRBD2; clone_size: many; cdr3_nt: TGTGCCAGCAGCTCAGGGACTAGAGCCTACAATGAGCAGTTCTTC; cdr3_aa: CASSSGTRAYNEQFF
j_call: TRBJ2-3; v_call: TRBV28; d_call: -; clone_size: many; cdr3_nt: TGTGCCAGCAGTTCCCCTGGGCTTAGCACAGATACGCAGTATTTT; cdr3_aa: CASSSPGLSTDTQYF
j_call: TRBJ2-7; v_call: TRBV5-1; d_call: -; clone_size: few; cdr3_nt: TGCGCCAGCAGCTTGGCCCCCGGACAGCTGGGGGACGAGCAGTACTTC; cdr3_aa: CASSLAPGQLGDEQYF
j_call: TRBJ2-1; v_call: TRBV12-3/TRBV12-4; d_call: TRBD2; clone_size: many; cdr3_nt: TGTGCCAGCAGTCGGACTAGCGGGAGCACATTCTCCTACAATGAGCAGTTCTTC; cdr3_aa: CASSRTSGSTFSYNEQFF
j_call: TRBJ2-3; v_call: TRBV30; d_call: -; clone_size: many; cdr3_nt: TGTGCCTGGATAGGAGATACGCAGTATTTT; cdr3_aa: CAWIGDTQYF
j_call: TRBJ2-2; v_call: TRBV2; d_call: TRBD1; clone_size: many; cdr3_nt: TGTGCCAGCAGTGGGGACAGGGGTACCGGGGAGCTGTTTTTT; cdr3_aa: CASSGDRGTGELFF
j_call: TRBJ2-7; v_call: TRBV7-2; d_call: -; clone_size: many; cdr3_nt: TGTGCCAGCAGCTCAAGCGCGGGTAGAAGCGGCCACGAGCAGTACTTC; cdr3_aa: CASSSSAGRSGHEQYF
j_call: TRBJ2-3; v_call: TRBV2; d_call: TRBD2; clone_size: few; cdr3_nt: TGTGCCAGCAGTGAAGGCCTCGGGCGGGAGGGCCAAGGGACAGATACGCAGTATTTT; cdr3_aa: CASSEGLGREGQGTDTQYF